This TCR beta chain originates from a study of CD8+CD57+ T cells in acquired aplastic anemia. Study-wide background: Sorted CD4+ and CD8+ cells yielded DNA averaging approximately 3.5 ug. Study-level findings and limits: Patients and controls had CD8+ Simpson's diversity values that were not significantly distinct. Patients and controls shared 25 to 35 CD8+ CDR3 sequences, highly expressed in patients.

This clonotype was counted only a few times. Its specificity is not known. V lost 0 bases, J lost 9 bases, and 12 bases lay in between. Germline V lookup: CDR1 LNHNV, CDR2 YYDKDF (reference sequence). This CDR3 is 14 amino acids long. CDR3 and TCR beta VDJ profiling relied on genomic DNA as the template. Each CDR3 protein gets one entry after TCRdb re-called the reads with MiXCR. This sample has approximately 270,000 distinct CDR3 sequences, with approximately 56% found just once. V and J are TRBV15 and TRBJ2-1; D gene ambiguous. The TCR was taken from a human donor with severe aplastic anemia or a healthy control (not recorded which). Sequencing was done on a sample of sorted CD4+, CD8+, or CD8+CD57+ T cells (not recorded which) from PBMCs. CDR3: CATSRDNGFTEQFF. CDR3 nucleotide sequence: TGTGCCACCAGCAGAGATAACGGTTTTACTGAGCAGTTCTTC.